This T cell receptor beta chain was observed in a study of radiotherapy plus CTLA-4 blockade in lung cancer. Study-wide context: Objective response was observed in roughly 17% of patients, and disease control in approximately 30%. General study findings and limits: With interferon-beta, early dynamics of blood T cell clones were reported to best predict response. Radiotherapy plus ipilimumab was followed by expansion in blood of tumor-derived TCR clones.

The V segment lost 7 bases and the J segment 6 bases; nucleotides outside the gene matches: 7. The CDR3 has 13 residues. Repertoires were generated with immunoSEQ multiplex PCR, while TCRdb's copy carries only in-frame clones and drops some. The table records approximately 60,000 clones, 60% to 85% of them present only once. CTLA-4 blockade using ipilimumab, together with focal radiation, was received by patients with chemo-refractory metastatic non-small-cell lung cancer. Worth noting for this clone: The antigen is not known.

The sequence came from a human donor with non-small cell lung cancer who had a complete response to radiotherapy plus ipilimumab. The chain recombines TRBV23-1 with TRBJ1-2; 8 bases are a match to TRBD1. TRBV23-1 is an ORF, and what it does is uncertain. The source was peripheral blood, collected from a patient treated with radiotherapy plus ipilimumab. DNA for the CDR3: TGCGCCAGCACCACCGACAGGGGAGATGGCTACACCTTC. It is translated as CASTTDRGDGYTF.